Shown below are 9 T cell receptor beta chains from a single sample sequenced in a study of T cell responses to AZD1222 COVID-19 vaccine. The assay was immunoSEQ multiplex PCR, and TCRdb's table has in-frame clones only and misses some. The sample shows more than 150,000 clones, 85% to 95% of them seen only once. The material sequenced was peripheral blood, taken 28 days after the second AZD1222 dose. These receptors all stem from an adult who received the AZD1222 COVID-19 vaccine.

The gene calls are TRBV4-1 and TRBJ1-1; D unresolved. V dropped 1 base and J dropped 0 bases, with 6 bases sitting between them. The germline gives CDR1 MGHRA, CDR2 YSYEKL. This CDR3 region has 14 residues. CDR3 nucleotides: TGCGCCAGCAGCCAAGTAGGGTTGAACACTGAAGCTTTCTTT. Translation: CASSQVGLNTEAFF.

CDR3 amino acids: CASSQPTGYGYGYTF. CDR3 sequence (DNA): TGTGCCAGCAGTCAACCGACAGGGTATGGCTATGGCTACACCTTC. This sequence joins TRBV27 and TRBJ1-2, with TRBD1 matching 7 bases. The germline V gene has CDR1 MNHEY and CDR2 SMNVEV (reference sequence). CDR3 length equals 15 residues. V lost 5 bases, J lost 4 bases, and 10 bases stayed unmatched.

The chain has TRBV6-1 and TRBJ1-1; D remains unclear. Germline CDR1 reads MNHNS; CDR2 reads SASEGT. The CDR3 spans 12 residues. Deletions cut 2 bases from V and 7 bases from J, with 8 bases between. The CDR3 sequence is CASSEYVIEAFF. DNA for the CDR3: TGTGCCAGCAGTGAATATGTGATTGAAGCTTTCTTT.

The gene calls are TRBV9 and TRBJ1-6, with D perhaps TRBD1 (6 bases). Germline CDR1 is SGDLS and CDR2 is YYNGEE. The ends were cut back, 0 bases at V and 7 bases at J, with 17 bases in the middle. There are 17 residues in the CDR3. CDR3 nucleotides: TGTGCCAGCAGCGTAGAGGGGCAGGGGTTGGGGAATTCACCCCTCCACTTT. This encodes CASSVEGQGLGNSPLHF.

The V gene is TRBV6-1, the J gene TRBJ1-1; D remains unclear. V was cut by 2 bases and J by 8 bases, with 12 bases left in between. Germline V gene data show CDR1 as MNHNS and CDR2 as SASEGT. The CDR3 loop spans 13 amino acids. CDR3 amino acids: CASSEFRAREAFF. The CDR3 coding sequence is TGTGCCAGCAGTGAATTTAGGGCCAGAGAAGCTTTCTTT.

V is TRBV6-6 and J is TRBJ2-7; no clear D gene. Trimming left V 6 bases short and J 0 bases short, with 12 bases between. The CDR3 is made up of 14 amino acids. Germline CDR1 reads MNHNY; CDR2 reads SVGAGI (reference sequence). DNA of the CDR3: TGTGCCAGCAGCATCAACAGAGACTCCTACGAGCAGTACTTC. Translating it yields CASSINRDSYEQYF.

Turning to this clone: One end of the junction is discordant with germline, which a read error may explain. CDR3 in amino acids: CASSDPEGTSPADF. The DNA of the CDR3 is TGTGCCAGCAGTGATCCGGAAGGGACTTCCCCCGCAGACTTC. The chain recombines TRBV6-1 with TRBJ2-7; perhaps TRBD2 as D (6 bases). CDR3 size: 14 residues. Germline lookup yields CDR1 MNHNS and CDR2 SASEGT.

The DNA of the CDR3 is TGTGCCAGCAGGCCCATGACAGGGACCGCGGGAAACACCATATATTTT. The encoded protein is CASRPMTGTAGNTIYF. This sequence joins TRBV7-9 and TRBJ1-3, with 7 positions matching TRBD1. The junction had 12 bases not matched to a gene; V was cut back by 6 bases and J by 4 bases. This CDR3 spans 16 amino acids. CDR1 and CDR2 (germline): SEHNR, FQNEAQ (reference sequence).

This clone was recorded only once. The genes are TRBV10-3 and TRBJ2-3, with D maybe TRBD1 (7 bases). V was trimmed by 0 bases and J by 3 bases, leaving 19 bases between them. In germline, CDR1 is ENHRY, CDR2 SYGVKD. CDR3 length equals 18 residues. The CDR3 region has the DNA TGTGCCATCAGTGAGTCGCTAGCCGGGGGCAGGGGGACAGATACGCAGTATTTT. Amino acids: CAISESLAGGRGTDTQYF.